A single sample gave rise to the 21 T cell receptor beta chains below, sequenced in a study of OX40 agonist ivuxolimab in advanced cancers. Profiling relied on immunoSEQ multiplex PCR, and the TCRdb table lists in-frame clones only, not all of them. The table shows tens of thousands of clones, with approximately 89% occurring only once. Sample: CD4+ or CD8+ T cells sorted from blood, taken in a trial of the OX40 agonist ivuxolimab. All receptors come from an adult with an advanced solid tumor such as melanoma, head and neck, liver or kidney cancer.

V is TRBV7-9 and J is TRBJ2-3; D is ambiguous. This CDR3 comprises 11 residues. Between the trimmed V and J ends, which lost 8 bases and 3 bases, there was a span of 6 bases. CDR1 is SEHNR, CDR2 FQNEAQ, per germline (reference sequence). This chain's CDR3 is CASEQTDTQYF. In DNA, the CDR3 is TGTGCCAGCGAGCAAACAGATACGCAGTATTTT. The full variable domain, completed using reference TRBV7-9 and TRBJ2-3, is DTGVSQNPRHKITKRGQNVTFRCDPISEHNRLYWYRQTLGQGPEFLTYFQNEAQLEKSRLLSDRFSAERPKGSFSTLEIQRTEQGDSAMYLCASEQTDTQYFGPGTRLTVL.

This chain joins TRBV6-1 and TRBJ2-7; the match to TRBD1 covers 7 bases. V trimming: 6 bases; J trimming: 3 bases; junction bases outside the gene matches: 5. Germline V gene sequence: CDR1 MNHNS, CDR2 SASEGT. The CDR3 extends over 13 amino acids. The CDR3 region is CASRQGMVYEQYF. DNA of the CDR3: TGTGCCAGCAGACAGGGGATGGTCTACGAGCAGTACTTC.

The chain recombines TRBV28 with TRBJ1-3, with D perhaps matching TRBD1 (6 bases). V was clipped by 6 bases and J by 1 base, with 13 bases between them. This CDR3 contains 15 residues. CDR1 and CDR2 from the germline V gene are MDHEN and SYDVKM. CDR3 amino acids: CASSPPRGSGNTIYF. Here the CDR3 DNA reads TGTGCCAGCAGCCCCCCCAGGGGTTCTGGAAACACCATATATTTT.

The chain links TRBV25-1 to TRBJ1-3; D gene ambiguous. The CDR3 totals 13 residues. Looked up from germline, CDR1 is MGHDK and CDR2 is SYGVNS. V was pared by 6 bases and J by 2 bases, with 8 bases between. CDR3 DNA: TGTGCCAGCAGCCAACCAGCTGGAAACACCATATATTTT. Translated: CASSQPAGNTIYF.

CDR3 amino acids: CASSARDRNTEAFF. In DNA form, the CDR3 reads TGTGCCAGCAGTGCCAGGGACAGAAACACTGAAGCTTTCTTT. The V call is TRBV27, the J call TRBJ1-1, with TRBD1 matching over 7 bases. J was trimmed by 2 bases and V by 5 bases; bases with no gene match: 5. The CDR3 extends over 14 amino acids. Germline V gene data show CDR1 as MNHEY and CDR2 as SMNVEV (reference sequence).

The gene calls are TRBV10-1 and TRBJ2-1, with 8 bases identical to TRBD1. CDR1 and CDR2 from the germline V gene are WNHNN and SYGVQD (reference sequence). This CDR3 region has 17 residues. J was trimmed by 5 bases and V by 6 bases; bases with no gene match: 15. The CDR3 is CASSGAGGGTGNNEQFF. The CDR3 nucleotides read TGCGCCAGCAGCGGCGCAGGGGGCGGGACGGGCAACAATGAGCAGTTCTTC.

The rearrangement uses TRBV6-1 and TRBJ1-2, with 7 bases identical to TRBD1. CDR1 MNHNS and CDR2 SASEGT come from the germline V gene. The trim removed 0 bases at V and 3 bases at J, leaving 7 bases unmatched. This CDR3 contains 16 residues. The CDR3, as DNA: TGTGCCAGCAGTGAAGCCTGGGACAGATACTACTATGGCTACACCTTC. Translation gives CASSEAWDRYYYGYTF.

V usage is TRBV6-4 and J usage is TRBJ1-5; unclear D gene. Trimming took 2 bases from V and 6 from J, leaving 8 bases between them. The CDR3 contains 13 residues. In germline, CDR1 is MRHNA, CDR2 SNTAGT. CDR3 bases: TGTGCCAGCAGTGACAGGGAGGGTCAGCCCCAGCATTTT. Encoded protein: CASSDREGQPQHF.

By sample fraction, this clone is medium-sized (0.01 to 0.1%). The chain has TRBV7-6 and TRBJ1-2, with a tentative D call TRBD1 (5 bases). This CDR3 comprises 15 residues. Germline-derived CDR1 and CDR2 are SGHVS and FNYEAQ. V lost 5 bases and J 0 bases, leaving 13 bases between the germline ends. In DNA, the CDR3 is TGTGCCAGCAGCCCCGGGGGGACTACTAACTATGGCTACACCTTC. Its protein is CASSPGGTTNYGYTF.

The chain employs TRBV2 and TRBJ2-1; D is unresolved. CDR1 and CDR2 from the germline V gene are SNHLY and FYNNEI. V was trimmed by 6 bases and J by 0 bases, leaving 12 bases between them. CDR3 length: 15 residues. The CDR3 sequence is CASRTEFSSYNEQFF. CDR3 DNA sequence: TGTGCCAGCAGAACAGAGTTTAGCTCCTACAATGAGCAGTTCTTC.

The rearrangement links TRBV6-6 to TRBJ2-3, with D tentatively TRBD2 (6 bases). Trimming removed 3 bases from V and 6 bases from J, with 16 bases in between. The CDR3 has 15 amino acids. Germline loops: CDR1 MNHNY, CDR2 SVGAGI (reference sequence). CDR3 sequence (DNA): TGTGCCAGCAGTTATGGAGGGATCGGAGGGGATACGCAGTATTTT. Translating gives CASSYGGIGGDTQYF.

The chain is built from TRBV5-1 and TRBJ2-1; tentatively, D is TRBD1 (6 bases). Germline CDR1 is SGHRS and CDR2 is YFSETQ. Trimming cost V 4 bases and J 5 bases, with 10 bases left between them. This CDR3 comprises 13 residues. Here the CDR3 DNA reads TGCGCCAGCAGCATCGGACAGAACAATGAGCAGTTCTTC. Translation gives CASSIGQNNEQFF.

The V gene is TRBV5-1, the J gene TRBJ2-7; D unclear. V was shortened by 0 bases and J by 2 bases, with 18 bases between the two germline ends. This CDR3 region has 17 residues. Germline assignment: CDR1 SGHRS and CDR2 YFSETQ. This chain's CDR3 is CASSLERTYREPYEQYF. The CDR3, as DNA: TGCGCCAGCAGCTTGGAAAGGACCTACCGTGAACCCTACGAGCAGTACTTC. The whole variable domain, remainder taken from reference TRBV5-1 and TRBJ2-7, is KAGVTQTPRYLIKTRGQQVTLSCSPISGHRSVSWYQQTPGQGLQFLFEYFSETQRNKGNFPGRFSGRQFSNSRSEMNVSTLELGDSALYLCASSLERTYREPYEQYFGPGTRLTVT.

This rearrangement joins TRBV5-1 to TRBJ2-5; 11 bases agree with TRBD2. Per the germline V gene, CDR1 is SGHRS and CDR2 is YFSETQ. J lost 6 bases, V lost 4 bases, and 8 bases had no gene match. The length of the CDR3 is 15 residues. The CDR3 loop is CASSLLAGGSKTQYF. The CDR3 DNA follows: TGCGCCAGCAGCCTCCTAGCGGGGGGCTCTAAGACCCAGTACTTC.

The chain recombines TRBV18 with TRBJ2-7, with D hard to call. CDR1 is KGHSH, CDR2 LQKENI, per germline. Trimming removed 3 bases from V and 0 bases from J, with 6 bases in between. This CDR3 contains 13 residues. The CDR3 loop reads CASSPRASYEQYF. The CDR3 coding sequence is TGTGCCAGCTCACCTCGAGCCTCCTACGAGCAGTACTTC.

V and J are TRBV7-2 and TRBJ2-7; TRBD2 matches 8 bases. The germline gives CDR1 SGHTA, CDR2 FQGNSA. Trimming cost V 2 bases and J 2 bases; bases outside gene matches: 8. The CDR3 contains 16 residues. The CDR3 nucleotides read TGTGCCAGCAGCTTATCTCCCAGCGGGGGAACCTACGAGCAGTACTTC. Translation: CASSLSPSGGTYEQYF.

The chain employs TRBV7-9 and TRBJ1-1; D is possibly TRBD1 (5 bases). Germline V gives CDR1 SEHNR, CDR2 FQNEAQ (reference sequence). Trimming took 0 bases from V and 4 from J, leaving 9 bases between them. The CDR3 spans 14 residues. CDR3 in amino acids: CASSLAQAGTEAFF. The CDR3 DNA follows: TGTGCCAGCAGCTTAGCACAGGCCGGCACTGAAGCTTTCTTT.

The rearrangement links TRBV4-1 to TRBJ2-3; D could derive from TRBD1 or TRBD2 (5 bases each). The V and J ends lost 0 bases and 2 bases respectively, with 9 bases between them. The CDR3 extends over 15 amino acids. The germline V gene has CDR1 MGHRA and CDR2 YSYEKL. In DNA form, the CDR3 reads TGCGCCAGCAGCCAAGAAGGGACGAACACAGATACGCAGTATTTT. This encodes CASSQEGTNTDTQYF.

The V and J genes are TRBV10-3 and TRBJ2-2, with 8 bases lining up with TRBD1. This CDR3 has 15 amino acids. The V segment lost 6 bases and the J segment 0 bases; nucleotides outside the gene matches: 3. Germline values: CDR1 ENHRY, CDR2 SYGVKD. The CDR3 protein is CAIRTGDANTGELFF. The CDR3 DNA sequence: TGTGCCATCAGGACAGGGGATGCGAACACCGGGGAGCTGTTTTTT.

This sequence joins TRBV5-1 and TRBJ2-7, with D possibly matching TRBD2 (6 bases). Between the trimmed V and J ends, which lost 3 bases and 2 bases, there was a span of 12 bases. Germline values: CDR1 SGHRS, CDR2 YFSETQ. The CDR3 is made up of 14 amino acids. The CDR3 reads CASSYSGPPYEQYF. The CDR3 DNA follows: TGCGCCAGCAGCTACAGCGGGCCCCCCTACGAGCAGTACTTC.

The rearrangement joins TRBV2 to TRBJ2-5; D possibly corresponds to TRBD1 (6 bases). Germline-derived CDR1 and CDR2 are SNHLY and FYNNEI. This CDR3 spans 12 amino acids. The V end lost 6 bases, the J end lost 5 bases, and 10 bases lay between the germline ends. CDR3 nucleotide sequence: TGTGCCAGCAGCAGTAGGGGGGAGACCCAGTACTTC. Translation gives CASSSRGETQYF.